This paragraph reports one T cell receptor beta chain. Its antigen remains unidentified. Primers included in the PCR were 60 Vbeta and 13 Jbeta primers. Assay used: immunoSEQ multiplex PCR; TCRdb lists only in-frame clones, some missing. The sample lists 60,000 to 85,000 clones, roughly four fifths occurring once. The data originate from a study of cytomegalovirus exposure and HLA in healthy donors. Whole-study results and caveats: A missense DCLRE1C variant was associated with V- and J-gene trimming of TCR beta chains in a later analysis, and an independent cohort replicated the association.

With V trimmed by 3 bases and J by 0 bases, 4 bases remained unmatched. This CDR3 spans 16 amino acids. Germline V gives CDR1 SGHRS, CDR2 YFSETQ. The sequenced material came from PBMCs. This sequence joins TRBV5-1 and TRBJ2-3, with 10 bases matching TRBD2. This TCR was sampled from a male donor in good health and CMV-seropositive. CDR3 bases: TGCGCCAGCAGCTCCGGACTAGCGGCTAGCACAGATACGCAGTATTTT. It translates to CASSSGLAASTDTQYF.